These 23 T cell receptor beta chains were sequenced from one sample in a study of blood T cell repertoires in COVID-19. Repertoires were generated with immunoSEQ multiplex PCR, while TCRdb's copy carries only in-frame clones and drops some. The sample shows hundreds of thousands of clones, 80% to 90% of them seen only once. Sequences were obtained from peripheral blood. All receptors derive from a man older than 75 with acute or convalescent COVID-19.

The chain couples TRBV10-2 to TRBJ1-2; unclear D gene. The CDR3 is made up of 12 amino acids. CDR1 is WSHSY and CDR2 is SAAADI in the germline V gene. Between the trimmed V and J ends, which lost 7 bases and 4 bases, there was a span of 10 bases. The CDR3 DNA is TGCGCCAGCACAGATGGAGGCTATGGCTACACCTTC. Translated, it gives CASTDGGYGYTF.

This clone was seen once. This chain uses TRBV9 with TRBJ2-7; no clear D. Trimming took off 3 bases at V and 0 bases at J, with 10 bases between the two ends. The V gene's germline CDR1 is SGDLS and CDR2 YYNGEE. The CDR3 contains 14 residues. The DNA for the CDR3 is TGTGCCAGCAGCGCCGGTCCCGTCTCCTACGAGCAGTACTTC. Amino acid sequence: CASSAGPVSYEQYF.

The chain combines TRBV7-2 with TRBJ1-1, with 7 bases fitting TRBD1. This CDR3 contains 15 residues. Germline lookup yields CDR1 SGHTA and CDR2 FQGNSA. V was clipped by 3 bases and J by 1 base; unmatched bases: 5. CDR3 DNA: TGTGCCAGCAGCTTGACAGGGACCTCGAACACTGAAGCTTTCTTT. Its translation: CASSLTGTSNTEAFF.

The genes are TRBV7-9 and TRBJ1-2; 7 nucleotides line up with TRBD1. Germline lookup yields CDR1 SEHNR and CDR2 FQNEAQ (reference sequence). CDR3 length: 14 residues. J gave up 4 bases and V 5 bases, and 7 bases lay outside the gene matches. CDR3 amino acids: CASSPGDRGYGYTF. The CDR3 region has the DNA TGTGCCAGCAGCCCCGGGGACAGAGGCTATGGCTACACCTTC.

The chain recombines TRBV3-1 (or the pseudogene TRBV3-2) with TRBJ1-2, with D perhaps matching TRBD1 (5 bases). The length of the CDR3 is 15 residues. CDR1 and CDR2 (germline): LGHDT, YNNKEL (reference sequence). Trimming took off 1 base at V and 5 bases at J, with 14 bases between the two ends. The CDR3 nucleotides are TGTGCCAGCAGCCAAGCAACAGGAGGGGCGTATGGCTACACCTTC. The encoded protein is CASSQATGGAYGYTF.

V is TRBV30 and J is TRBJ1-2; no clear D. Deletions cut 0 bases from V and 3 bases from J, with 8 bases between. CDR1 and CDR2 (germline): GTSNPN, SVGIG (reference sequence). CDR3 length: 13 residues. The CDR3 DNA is TGTGCCTGGAGTGTATGGCAGGACTATGGCTACACCTTC. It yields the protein CAWSVWQDYGYTF.

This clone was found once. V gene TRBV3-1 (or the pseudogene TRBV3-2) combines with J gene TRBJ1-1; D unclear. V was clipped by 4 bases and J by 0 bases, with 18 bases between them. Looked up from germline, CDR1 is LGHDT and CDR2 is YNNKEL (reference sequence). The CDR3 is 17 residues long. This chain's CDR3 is CASSLNYGPGMNTEAFF. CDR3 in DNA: TGTGCCAGCAGCCTAAATTATGGTCCGGGGATGAACACTGAAGCTTTCTTT.

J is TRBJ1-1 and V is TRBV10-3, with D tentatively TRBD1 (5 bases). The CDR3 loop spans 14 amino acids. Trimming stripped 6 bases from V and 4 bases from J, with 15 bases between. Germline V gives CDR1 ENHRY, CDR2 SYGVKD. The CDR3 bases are TGTGCCATCAGATTGGAGGGGCGGGTCACTGAAGCTTTCTTT. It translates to CAIRLEGRVTEAFF.

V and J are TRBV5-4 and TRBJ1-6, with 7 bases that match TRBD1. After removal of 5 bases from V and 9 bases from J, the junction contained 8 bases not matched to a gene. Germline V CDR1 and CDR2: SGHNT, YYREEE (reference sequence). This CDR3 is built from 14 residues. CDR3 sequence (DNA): TGTGCCAGCAGGCCGGACAGGTCAAGTTCACCCCTCCACTTT. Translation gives CASRPDRSSSPLHF.

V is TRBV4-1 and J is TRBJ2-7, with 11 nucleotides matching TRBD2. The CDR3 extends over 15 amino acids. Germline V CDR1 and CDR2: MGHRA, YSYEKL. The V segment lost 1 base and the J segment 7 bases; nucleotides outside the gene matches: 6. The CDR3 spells CASSQATSGIGEQYF. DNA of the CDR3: TGCGCCAGCAGCCAAGCGACTAGCGGGATCGGGGAGCAGTACTTC.

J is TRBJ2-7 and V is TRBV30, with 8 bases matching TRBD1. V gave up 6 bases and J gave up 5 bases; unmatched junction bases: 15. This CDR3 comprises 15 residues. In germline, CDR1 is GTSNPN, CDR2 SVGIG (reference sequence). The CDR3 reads CACTPTGQVLNEQYF. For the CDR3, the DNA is TGTGCCTGCACACCGACGGGACAGGTCTTAAACGAGCAGTACTTC. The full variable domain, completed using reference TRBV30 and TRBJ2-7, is SQTIHQWPATLVQPVGSPLSLECTVEGTSNPNLYWYRQAAGRGLQLLFYSVGIGQISSEVPQNLSASRPQDRQFILSSKKLLLSDSGFYLCACTPTGQVLNEQYFGPGTRLTVT.

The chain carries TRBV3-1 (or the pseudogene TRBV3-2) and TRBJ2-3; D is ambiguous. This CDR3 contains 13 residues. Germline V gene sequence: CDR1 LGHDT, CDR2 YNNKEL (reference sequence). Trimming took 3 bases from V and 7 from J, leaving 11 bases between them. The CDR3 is CASSQYHSNTQYF. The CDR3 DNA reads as TGTGCCAGCAGCCAGTACCACTCCAATACGCAGTATTTT.

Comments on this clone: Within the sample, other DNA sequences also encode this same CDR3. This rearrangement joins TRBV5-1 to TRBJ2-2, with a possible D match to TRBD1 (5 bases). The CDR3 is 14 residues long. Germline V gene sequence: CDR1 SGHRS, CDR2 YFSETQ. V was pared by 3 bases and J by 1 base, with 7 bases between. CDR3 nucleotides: TGCGCCAGCAGCTCAGGACAGAACACCGGGGAGCTGTTTTTT. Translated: CASSSGQNTGELFF.

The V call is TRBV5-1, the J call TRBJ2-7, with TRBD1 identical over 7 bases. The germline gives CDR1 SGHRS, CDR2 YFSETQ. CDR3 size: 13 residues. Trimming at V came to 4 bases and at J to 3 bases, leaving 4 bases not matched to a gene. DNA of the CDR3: TGCGCCAGCAGCAAGGACAGGCTCTACGAGCAGTACTTC. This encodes CASSKDRLYEQYF.

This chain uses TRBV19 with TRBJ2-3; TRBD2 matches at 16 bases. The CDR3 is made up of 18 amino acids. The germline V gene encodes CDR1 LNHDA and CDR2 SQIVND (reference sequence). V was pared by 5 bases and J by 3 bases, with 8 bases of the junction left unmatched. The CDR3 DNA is TGTGCCAGTAGTGACTCGGGACTAGCGGGAGGGCCGACAGATACGCAGTATTTT. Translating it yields CASSDSGLAGGPTDTQYF.

The DNA for the CDR3 is TGTGCCAGCAGTTTATCGCGACAGGGGGCTAATTCACCCCTCCACTTT. Amino acid sequence: CASSLSRQGANSPLHF. This rearrangement joins TRBV27 to TRBJ1-6; 10 bases agree with TRBD1. CDR1 and CDR2 (germline): MNHEY, SMNVEV (reference sequence). V lost 0 bases and J lost 6; bases outside the gene matches: 2. CDR3 size: 16 residues.

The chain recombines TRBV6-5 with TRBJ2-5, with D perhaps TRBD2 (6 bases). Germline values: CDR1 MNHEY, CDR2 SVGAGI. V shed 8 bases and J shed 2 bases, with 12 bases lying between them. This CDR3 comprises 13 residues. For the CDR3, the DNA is TGTGCCAGCCGATGGCGGGGACAAGAGACCCAGTACTTC. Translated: CASRWRGQETQYF.

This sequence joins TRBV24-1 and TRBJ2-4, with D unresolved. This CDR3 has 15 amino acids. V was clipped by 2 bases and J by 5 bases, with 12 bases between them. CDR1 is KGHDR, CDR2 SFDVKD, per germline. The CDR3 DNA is TGTGCCACCAGTGATTCCGCCAGGCCACAAAACATTCAGTACTTC. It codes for CATSDSARPQNIQYF.

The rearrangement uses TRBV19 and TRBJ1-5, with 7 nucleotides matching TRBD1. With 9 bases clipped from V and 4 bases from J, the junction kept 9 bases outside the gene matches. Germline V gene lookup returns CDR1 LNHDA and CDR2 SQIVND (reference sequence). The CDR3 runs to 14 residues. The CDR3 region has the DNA TGTGCCAGCAGAGAGACAGGGTTTAATCAGCCCCAGCATTTT. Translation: CASRETGFNQPQHF.

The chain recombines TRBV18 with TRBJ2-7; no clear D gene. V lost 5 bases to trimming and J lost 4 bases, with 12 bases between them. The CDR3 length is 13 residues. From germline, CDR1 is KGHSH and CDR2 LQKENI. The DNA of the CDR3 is TGTGCCAGCTCAACCACTGACGGGTACGAGCAGTACTTC. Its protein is CASSTTDGYEQYF.

The CDR3 DNA reads as TGTGCCAGCAGCCCCGTCAGGGGGACACCCCTCCACTTT. Protein: CASSPVRGTPLHF. The chain joins TRBV27 to TRBJ1-6; 7 bases align to TRBD1. After removal of 6 bases from V and 11 bases from J, the junction contained 7 bases not matched to a gene. The V gene's germline CDR1 is MNHEY and CDR2 SMNVEV (reference sequence). This CDR3 region has 13 residues.

The CDR3 loop is CASSLVGGKNTGELFF. The CDR3 DNA follows: TGTGCCAGCAGTTTAGTCGGGGGGAAGAACACCGGGGAGCTGTTTTTT. The chain employs TRBV28 and TRBJ2-2, with TRBD2 matching over 7 bases. After removal of 2 bases from V and 1 base from J, the junction contained 4 bases not matched to a gene. This CDR3 contains 16 residues. Germline lookup yields CDR1 MDHEN and CDR2 SYDVKM.

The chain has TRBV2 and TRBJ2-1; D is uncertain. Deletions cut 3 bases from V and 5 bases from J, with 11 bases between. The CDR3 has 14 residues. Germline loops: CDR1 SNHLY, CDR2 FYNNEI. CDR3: CASSDRGTDNEQFF. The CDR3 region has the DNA TGTGCCAGCAGTGATCGCGGAACCGACAATGAGCAGTTCTTC.